This entry is about one T cell receptor beta chain. From genomic DNA, two-round multiplex PCR was used to amplify TCR beta CDR3. Specific primers for each TRBV and TRBJ gene were what first-round PCR used. TCRdb re-analysed the multiplex PCR reads in MiXCR, keeping a single row per CDR3 protein. Among some 11,000 distinct CDR3 sequences, around 55% were seen once, and the ten largest hold around 6.5%. This specimen belongs to a study of prognosis after radiotherapy for stage I lung cancer. Whole-study context: In a few patients, distant metastases developed after radiotherapy (median approximately seven months), whereas some 16 patients showed no significant progression.

This receptor was taken from a donor over 45 with non-small cell lung cancer. The sequenced sample was PBMCs, obtained before or after stereotactic body radiation therapy (not recorded which).

CDR3 amino acids: CASSDWQGNYGYTF. The CDR3 DNA sequence: TGTGCCAGCAGTGATTGGCAGGGCAACTATGGCTACACCTTC. V and J are TRBV2 and TRBJ1-2; TRBD1 might be the D (5 bases). Germline V gene lookup returns CDR1 SNHLY and CDR2 FYNNEI. The V and J ends lost 3 bases and 2 bases respectively, with 10 bases between them. CDR3 size: 14 residues.